What follows describes a single T cell receptor (beta chain). Germline CDR1 and CDR2: GTSNPN and SVGIG (reference sequence). With 2 bases removed from V and 0 bases from J, the gap between germline ends came to 9 bases. CDR3 length: 14 amino acids. Original processing methods: Reference gene primers were amplified, and this amplification served to estimate nucleated cell counts. Profiling relied on immunoSEQ multiplex PCR, and the TCRdb table lists in-frame clones only, not all of them. The V and J calls and clone size were taken over from that table, and D and trimming were inferred from the DNA. The sample carries fewer than 80,000 clones, 70% to 90% recorded once. This sample was included in a study of blood T cell repertoires in COVID-19. About the study: The United States, Italy and Spain provided the acute and convalescent COVID-19 samples. T cells, B-cell-depleted T cells, or PBMCs provided the cDNA or gDNA that served as material.

The chain carries TRBV30 and TRBJ2-3; D unresolved. Sequenced sample: peripheral blood. This sequence originates from a man aged 65 to 85 with acute or convalescent COVID-19. CDR3 sequence reads: CAWSIRRSTDTQYF. In DNA form, the CDR3 reads TGTGCCTGGAGTATCAGGCGTAGCACAGATACGCAGTATTTT.